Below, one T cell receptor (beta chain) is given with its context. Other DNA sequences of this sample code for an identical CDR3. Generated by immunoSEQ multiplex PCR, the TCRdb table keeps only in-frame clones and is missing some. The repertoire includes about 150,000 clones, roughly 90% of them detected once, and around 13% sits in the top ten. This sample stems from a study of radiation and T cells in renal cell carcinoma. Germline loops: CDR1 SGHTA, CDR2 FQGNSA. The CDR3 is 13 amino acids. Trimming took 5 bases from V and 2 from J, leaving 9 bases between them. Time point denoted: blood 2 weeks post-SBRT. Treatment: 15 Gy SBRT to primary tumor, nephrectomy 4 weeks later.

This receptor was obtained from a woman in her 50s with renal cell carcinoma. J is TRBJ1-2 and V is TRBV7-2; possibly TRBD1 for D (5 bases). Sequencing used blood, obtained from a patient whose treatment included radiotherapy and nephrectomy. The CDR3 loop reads CASSPDRNYGYTF. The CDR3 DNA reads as TGTGCCAGCAGCCCCGACAGAAACTATGGCTACACCTTC. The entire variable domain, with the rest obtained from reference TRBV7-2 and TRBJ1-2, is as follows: GAGVSQSPSNKVTEKGKDVELRCDPISGHTALYWYRQSLGQGLEFLIYFQGNSAPDKSGLPSDRFSAERTGGSVSTLTIQRTQQEDSAVYLCASSPDRNYGYTFGSGTRLTVV.